This T cell receptor (beta chain) appears in the sequencing data of a study of blood T cell repertoires in COVID-19. Across the study: T cells, B-cell-depleted T cells, or PBMCs supplied cDNA or gDNA.

Measured with immunoSEQ multiplex PCR; TCRdb has only the in-frame clones, and not every one. The sample carries roughly 39,000 clones, 85% recorded once. Material for sequencing was peripheral blood. This clonotype was sampled from a human donor in a cohort sampled during active COVID-19.

The CDR3 region has the DNA TGTGCCAGCAGCTTAGGGGCGAACAATGAGCAGTTCTTC. Protein: CASSLGANNEQFF. V is TRBV7-3 and J is TRBJ2-1; TRBD1 might be the D (5 bases). The CDR3 covers 13 residues. CDR1 and CDR2 (germline): SGHTA, FQGTGA. V lost 2 bases and J lost 5, with 7 bases in between.